One and the same sample provided the 8 T cell receptor beta chains below, sequenced in a study of shared clonotypes between healthy human individuals. Profiled with immunoSEQ multiplex PCR; TCRdb holds only in-frame clones, not every one. Altogether 1.5 million to 1.9 million clones are present, 95% to 99% being singletons, with the ten largest covering about 0.45%. Sequencing used naive CD4+ T cells sorted from blood. Subset reported: CD45RA+ positively selected. Receptors originate from a man aged 30-40 years in good health.

V is TRBV7-8 and J is TRBJ2-1; 10 bases map to TRBD2. Germline CDR1 SGHVS, CDR2 FQNEAQ. This CDR3 has 16 amino acids. V shed 5 bases, J shed 5 bases, and the junction held 9 bases outside the gene matches. The CDR3 loop is CASSLGLAEGDNEQFF. The CDR3 DNA follows: TGTGCCAGCAGCCTCGGACTAGCGGAGGGCGACAATGAGCAGTTCTTC.

Regarding this clone: This CDR3 is also generated by other DNA sequences in the sample. This chain joins TRBV30 and TRBJ2-3; tentative D call: TRBD2 (6 bases). The ends were cut back, 0 bases at V and 0 bases at J, with 7 bases in the middle. The CDR3 is made up of 14 amino acids. The germline CDR1 and CDR2 sequences are GTSNPN and SVGIG (reference sequence). CDR3: CAWSVSGSTDTQYF. CDR3 bases: TGTGCCTGGAGTGTGAGCGGGAGCACAGATACGCAGTATTTT.

The chain combines TRBV28 with TRBJ2-3, with 8 bases fitting TRBD2. The CDR3 consists of 15 residues. Per the germline V gene, CDR1 is MDHEN and CDR2 is SYDVKM. Trimming took 4 bases from V and 3 from J; bases not matched to a gene: 6. CDR3 region: CASSSRAGATDTQYF. The CDR3 nucleotides are TGTGCCAGCAGTTCACGAGCGGGAGCAACAGATACGCAGTATTTT.

V is TRBV5-1 and J is TRBJ2-5; 9 nucleotides line up with TRBD2. Losses at the gene ends were 0 bases for V and 2 bases for J; bases not matched to a gene: 8. The CDR3 has 17 residues. Germline V gene sequence: CDR1 SGHRS, CDR2 YFSETQ. CDR3 nucleotide sequence: TGCGCCAGCAGCTTGGGACCTCTAGCGGGATCTCAAGAGACCCAGTACTTC. Amino acid sequence: CASSLGPLAGSQETQYF.

This rearrangement joins TRBV25-1 to TRBJ2-5; 9 positions match TRBD2. Germline CDR1 reads MGHDK; CDR2 reads SYGVNS. This CDR3 contains 17 residues. J was trimmed by 1 base and V by 3 bases; bases with no gene match: 9. CDR3: CASSDWLAGLFQETQYF. The CDR3 region has the DNA TGTGCCAGCAGTGATTGGCTAGCGGGACTCTTCCAAGAGACCCAGTACTTC.

The CDR3 region is CASSQVSGGLYNEQFF. The CDR3 DNA is TGCGCCAGCAGCCAAGTGTCGGGAGGTCTCTACAATGAGCAGTTCTTC. The rearrangement joins TRBV4-1 to TRBJ2-1; 7 nucleotides match TRBD2. Per germline, CDR1 MGHRA and CDR2 YSYEKL. The CDR3 totals 16 residues. J lost 3 bases, V lost 1 base, and 6 bases had no gene match.

The V and J genes are TRBV11-3 and TRBJ2-1; a weak D match, TRBD2 (6 bases). V lost 0 bases and J lost 8, with 8 bases in between. Germline CDR1 is SGHNT and CDR2 is YENEEA. This CDR3 comprises 13 residues. In nucleotides, the CDR3 is TGTGCCAGCAGCTTAGAAACTAGCTATGAGCAGTTCTTC. Amino acids: CASSLETSYEQFF.

The chain is built from TRBV9 and TRBJ1-1; D is undetermined. The germline gives CDR1 SGDLS, CDR2 YYNGEE. The CDR3 runs 14 residues. V lost 0 bases to trimming and J lost 8 bases, with 14 bases between them. CDR3 amino acids: CASSVGKVLGEAFF. The CDR3 region has the DNA TGTGCCAGCAGCGTAGGTAAGGTTTTGGGGGAAGCTTTCTTT. Full variable domain (rest looked up from reference TRBV9 and TRBJ1-1): DSGVTQTPKHLITATGQRVTLRCSPRSGDLSVYWYQQSLDQGLQFLIQYYNGEERAKGNILERFSAQQFPDLHSELNLSSLELGDSALYFCASSVGKVLGEAFFGQGTRLTVV.